A single sample gave rise to the 18 T cell receptor beta chains below, sequenced in a study of T-cell memory formation after mild COVID-19. TCRdb analysed the 5' RACE reads with MiXCR anew, one entry per CDR3 protein. The data contain 550,000 to 650,000 distinct CDR3 sequences, roughly 17% of them singletons. The sample comprised PBMCs or a T cell subset sorted from them (not recorded which). The source is an adult woman who had mild COVID-19 (a few samples of this study predate the infection). Cell type and time point are not known.

This clonotype was seen repeatedly, ten times or more. The CDR3 DNA is TGCGCCAGCAGCCTGGGCCACTCTACGGGCACTGAAGCTTTCTTT. Its translation: CASSLGHSTGTEAFF. This chain links TRBV5-1 with TRBJ1-1, with D unresolved. CDR3 length: 15 amino acids. The V end was cut by 4 bases, the J end by 4 bases, with 17 bases between. Germline loops: CDR1 SGHRS, CDR2 YFSETQ.

This clonotype was seen at least ten times. The chain combines TRBV29-1 with TRBJ1-1, with D maybe TRBD1 (6 bases). Germline CDR1 and CDR2: SQVTM and ANQGSEA. The CDR3 covers 13 residues. Between the trimmed V and J ends, which lost 7 bases and 5 bases, there was a span of 17 bases. CDR3: CSAQGQEGTEAFF. The CDR3 nucleotides are TGCAGCGCCCAGGGGCAAGAAGGGACTGAAGCTTTCTTT.

This sequence joins TRBV30 and TRBJ2-1; no definite D call. The germline gives CDR1 GTSNPN, CDR2 SVGIG (reference sequence). V was trimmed by 1 base and J by 0 bases, leaving 4 bases between them. This CDR3 is 13 amino acids long. The CDR3 is CAWSEFSYNEQFF. The CDR3, as DNA: TGTGCCTGGAGTGAATTCTCCTACAATGAGCAGTTCTTC. The whole variable domain, filled in from reference TRBV30 and TRBJ2-1, reads SQTIHQWPATLVQPVGSPLSLECTVEGTSNPNLYWYRQAAGRGLQLLFYSVGIGQISSEVPQNLSASRPQDRQFILSSKKLLLSDSGFYLCAWSEFSYNEQFFGPGTRLTVL.

The CDR3 bases are TGTGCCAGCAGCGCCACCCCGGGACTCTCGGGCACTGAAGCTTTCTTT. This gives the protein CASSATPGLSGTEAFF. The chain combines TRBV9 with TRBJ1-1, with D maybe TRBD1 (5 bases). In germline, CDR1 is SGDLS, CDR2 YYNGEE. The CDR3 runs 16 residues. V was clipped by 3 bases and J by 4 bases, with 19 bases between them.

CDR3 amino acids: CASILNRLNYGYTF. CDR3 sequence (DNA): TGTGCCAGCATCCTCAACAGACTTAACTATGGCTACACCTTC. This chain joins TRBV6-1 and TRBJ1-2; D is uncertain. Trimming cost V 7 bases and J 1 base, with 13 bases left between them. Per the germline V gene, CDR1 is MNHNS and CDR2 is SASEGT. CDR3 length equals 14 residues.

V is TRBV12-3 or TRBV12-4 and J is TRBJ2-1; D is possibly TRBD2 (5 bases). This CDR3 comprises 13 residues. V gave up 10 bases and J gave up 6 bases, with 16 bases separating them. CDR3 loop: CATSGPTINEQFF. CDR3 bases: TGTGCCACCAGCGGACCTACTATCAATGAGCAGTTCTTC.

The chain carries TRBV7-6 and TRBJ1-2; D not resolved. Germline loops: CDR1 SGHVS, CDR2 FNYEAQ. CDR3 length equals 16 residues. V lost 5 bases to trimming and J lost 4 bases, with 20 bases between them. CDR3 region: CASSGIGEPSFYGYTF. The CDR3, as DNA: TGTGCCAGCAGCGGCATTGGGGAGCCTTCCTTCTATGGCTACACCTTC.

The CDR3 spells CASSYGQGDEQFF. CDR3 sequence (DNA): TGTGCCAGCAGTTACGGCCAGGGGGATGAGCAGTTCTTC. V usage is TRBV6-5 and J usage is TRBJ2-1; 7 bases align to TRBD1. Germline CDR1 and CDR2: MNHEY and SVGAGI. Losses at the gene ends were 2 bases for V and 8 bases for J; bases not matched to a gene: 3. This CDR3 is built from 13 residues.

The chain is built from TRBV12-3 or TRBV12-4 and TRBJ1-5; the D is unclear. V lost 6 bases, J lost 3 bases, and 15 bases lay in between. This CDR3 contains 15 residues. The CDR3 loop is CASRLEGGFNQPQHF. DNA for the CDR3: TGTGCCAGCAGACTAGAGGGAGGTTTCAATCAGCCCCAGCATTTT.

This chain uses TRBV12-3 or TRBV12-4 with TRBJ2-7; D might be TRBD1 or TRBD2, each matching 5 bases. V was clipped by 5 bases and J by 0 bases, with 14 bases between them. CDR3 length equals 15 residues. The CDR3 nucleotides are TGTGCCAGCAGTCGGGGCCTGGGGCTCTCCTACGAGCAGTACTTC. Translation: CASSRGLGLSYEQYF.

The V gene is TRBV20-1, the J gene TRBJ1-2; D is perhaps TRBD1 (5 bases). Germline V gene lookup returns CDR1 DFQATT and CDR2 SNEGSKA (reference sequence). V was cut by 0 bases and J by 7 bases, with 12 bases left in between. The CDR3 sequence is 13 residues long. The CDR3 loop is CSARDPRGSGYTF. Here the CDR3 DNA reads TGCAGTGCTAGAGATCCGCGGGGCTCTGGCTACACCTTC.

This clonotype appeared a few times. This chain uses TRBV15 with TRBJ2-1; D might be TRBD2 (7 bases). The CDR3 runs to 16 residues. The germline V gene has CDR1 LNHNV and CDR2 YYDKDF (reference sequence). Trimming left V 7 bases short and J 2 bases short, with 18 bases between. The CDR3 DNA is TGTGCCACCACCGTAGAGGGGGGGAGCCCCTACAATGAGCAGTTCTTC. Protein sequence: CATTVEGGSPYNEQFF.

V usage is TRBV11-2 and J usage is TRBJ1-2, with 9 bases identical to TRBD1. Germline CDR1 SGHAT, CDR2 FQNNGV. The CDR3 is made up of 16 amino acids. V lost 1 base, J lost 4 bases, and 7 bases stayed unmatched. This CDR3 reads CASSLVSRDRAYGYTF. The CDR3 nucleotides read TGTGCCAGCAGCTTAGTCTCCCGGGACAGGGCCTATGGCTACACCTTC.

The chain recombines TRBV6-2 or TRBV6-3 with TRBJ2-7; the D gene is possibly TRBD1 (5 bases). Germline V gene lookup returns CDR1 MNHEY and CDR2 SVGEGT. The CDR3 loop spans 15 amino acids. V lost 2 bases and J lost 1, with 12 bases in between. CDR3: CASSYHQGPSYEQYF. In nucleotides, the CDR3 is TGTGCCAGCAGTTACCACCAGGGCCCTTCCTACGAGCAGTACTTC.

The chain is built from TRBV5-8 and TRBJ2-7; no definite D call. Germline CDR1 SGHTS, CDR2 YDEGEE. This CDR3 is 14 amino acids long. With 4 bases removed from V and 5 bases from J, the gap between germline ends came to 16 bases. CDR3: CASSHPSGAHEQYF. CDR3 coding DNA: TGTGCCAGCAGCCACCCGTCCGGAGCTCACGAGCAGTACTTC.

The chain joins TRBV6-2 or TRBV6-3 to TRBJ2-7, with 7 bases fitting TRBD2. Trimming took 0 bases from V and 6 from J; bases not matched to a gene: 8. Germline V CDR1 and CDR2: MNHEY, SVGEGT. This CDR3 spans 15 amino acids. The CDR3 region is CASSYSGLVVSEQYF. The CDR3 DNA sequence: TGTGCCAGCAGTTACTCTGGACTAGTTGTCTCCGAGCAGTACTTC.

DNA for the CDR3: TGTGCCAGCAGTTACCCAGACCACTATGGCTACACCTTC. Translation: CASSYPDHYGYTF. V and J are TRBV6-2 or TRBV6-3 and TRBJ1-2; D remains ambiguous. The CDR3 has 13 residues. The germline V gene has CDR1 MNHEY and CDR2 SVGEGT. Deletions cut 2 bases from V and 3 bases from J, with 7 bases between.

The J gene is TRBJ2-7, the V gene TRBV20-1; 9 bases agree with TRBD2. The CDR3 consists of 14 residues. The V and J ends lost 5 bases and 2 bases, in that order; junction bases with no gene match: 7. CDR1 and CDR2 (germline): DFQATT, SNEGSKA (reference sequence). The CDR3 spells CSALAGATAYEQYF. The DNA for the CDR3 is TGCAGTGCTTTAGCGGGAGCTACCGCCTACGAGCAGTACTTC.